This T cell receptor (beta chain) was found in a study of cytomegalovirus exposure and HLA in healthy donors. Study overall: The same platform as the approximately 670 first-cohort repertoires was used for the 130 or so validation repertoires, a later analysis reported.

This CDR3 comprises 17 residues. CDR1 SGHVS and CDR2 FQNEAQ come from the germline V gene. This clone was found once. As yet, its antigen is unknown. General observations from the study: 150 or so TCR beta chains were listed as cytomegalovirus-associated. Reported results showed that the classifier diagnosed cytomegalovirus status with high specificity and sensitivity. A few CMV-associated chains were confirmed in vitro to be specific for CMV antigens.

TCRdb's table, derived via immunoSEQ multiplex PCR, lists solely in-frame clones and lacks some. The table shows 110,000 or so clones, with around 85% occurring only once. Sequencing was performed on PBMCs. The TCR originated in a man aged 18 to 29 in good health and CMV-seropositive. The chain is built from TRBV7-8 and TRBJ2-1, with 9 bases lining up with TRBD1. The CDR3 DNA reads TGTGGCACCTACCCCAAGAAGGGACAGGGACTTGGGAATGAGCAGTTCTTC. Its protein product is CGTYPKKGQGLGNEQFF.